This section outlines one T cell receptor beta chain sequence together with its context. The time point denotes: persistent/refractory GD, antithyroid drugs over 5 years with positive TRAb. PBMCs were the source of the RNA used for TCR sequencing. Libraries of TCR beta came from iRepertoire HTBI primers plus Arm-PCR of CDR3 regions. Original processing methods: Overall, samples carried around 60 TRBV and over 12 TRBJ segments. MiXCR was run by TCRdb on the multiplex PCR reads, yielding one entry per CDR3 protein. TCRdb's processing, not the authors', yielded these V and J calls. Of 650,000 to 850,000 distinct CDR3 sequences in the sample, approximately 31% were seen once. The sample belongs to a study of regulatory T cells in long-lasting Graves disease. Trimming removed 6 bases at V and 6 bases at J, with 32 bases between. In germline, CDR1 is SQVTM, CDR2 ANQGSEA. The length of the CDR3 is 19 residues.

The receptor's source is a female donor with Graves disease. The genes are TRBV29-1 and TRBJ1-4; tentative D call: TRBD1 (5 bases). Specimen: peripheral blood mononuclear cells (PBMCs), collected when the disease was refractory, from a patient treated with antithyroid drugs. The CDR3 region has the DNA TGCAGCGTATCGACAACCATACTAACAGGTTTCTTCCCCCATGAAAAACTGTTTTTT. Its translation: CSVSTTILTGFFPHEKLFF.